The 20 T cell receptor beta chains presented below share a single source sample, sequenced in a study of blood T cell repertoires in COVID-19. TCRdb's table, derived via immunoSEQ multiplex PCR, lists solely in-frame clones and lacks some. The sample lists about 60,000 clones, about 87% occurring once. The sequenced sample was peripheral blood. The receptors come from a man in his 60s with acute or convalescent COVID-19.

V is TRBV24-1 and J is TRBJ1-5; D not resolved. V was shortened by 4 bases and J by 2 bases, with 5 bases between the two germline ends. The CDR3 loop spans 13 amino acids. Germline lookup yields CDR1 KGHDR and CDR2 SFDVKD. The CDR3 loop is CATSDSGNQPQHF. The CDR3 nucleotides are TGTGCCACCAGTGACAGTGGCAATCAGCCCCAGCATTTT.

The CDR3 sequence is CAWSVQGTGGYGYTF. In nucleotides, the CDR3 is TGTGCCTGGAGTGTACAAGGGACAGGTGGATATGGCTACACCTTC. The rearrangement uses TRBV30 and TRBJ1-2; 8 nucleotides agree with TRBD1. From germline, CDR1 is GTSNPN and CDR2 SVGIG (reference sequence). V dropped 0 bases and J dropped 5; count of bases not matched to a gene: 8. This CDR3 has 15 amino acids.

The chain has TRBV28 and TRBJ1-6, with 8 bases identical to TRBD1. CDR3 size: 15 residues. V was pared by 1 base and J by 12 bases, with 8 bases of the junction left unmatched. The V gene's germline CDR1 is MDHEN and CDR2 SYDVKM. CDR3 DNA sequence: TGTGCCAGCAGTTTATTGGGCAGGGGGCGTATACCCCTCCACTTT. Protein sequence: CASSLLGRGRIPLHF. The full variable domain, completed using reference TRBV28 and TRBJ1-6, is DVKVTQSSRYLVKRTGEKVFLECVQDMDHENMFWYRQDPGLGLRLIYFSYDVKMKEKGDIPEGYSVSREKKERFSLILESASTNQTSMYLCASSLLGRGRIPLHFGNGTRLTVT.

In this sample, this clone turned up once. The chain joins TRBV27 to TRBJ2-1, with TRBD1 matching over 8 bases. J lost 6 bases, V lost 4 bases, and 11 bases had no gene match. Germline lookup yields CDR1 MNHEY and CDR2 SMNVEV (reference sequence). The CDR3 is 16 residues long. In DNA, the CDR3 is TGTGCCAGCAGTTCAGGACAGGGCAGGTTGGGCAATGAGCAGTTCTTC. Protein: CASSSGQGRLGNEQFF.

The chain uses TRBV7-8 and TRBJ1-2; 7 bases are a match to TRBD1. After removal of 5 bases from V and 1 base from J, the junction contained 7 bases not matched to a gene. The CDR3 contains 15 residues. Germline CDR1 reads SGHVS; CDR2 reads FQNEAQ. The CDR3 sequence is CASSTRTGDNYGYTF. The CDR3 DNA is TGTGCCAGCAGCACCCGGACAGGCGATAACTATGGCTACACCTTC.

This clone was counted once. This chain connects TRBV3-1 (or the pseudogene TRBV3-2) to TRBJ2-5, with 9 bases aligning to TRBD2. CDR1 and CDR2 (germline): LGHDT, YNNKEL (reference sequence). The CDR3 spans 14 residues. The J segment lost 3 bases and the V segment lost 8 bases, leaving 7 bases of the junction unmatched. The CDR3 DNA is TGTGCCAGCGGGCTAGCGGGATGGGAAGAGACCCAGTACTTC. Translated, it gives CASGLAGWEETQYF.

The chain joins TRBV6-5 to TRBJ2-5, with 11 positions matching TRBD1. The CDR3 sequence is 14 residues long. CDR1 is MNHEY and CDR2 is SVGAGI in the germline V gene. With V trimmed by 7 bases and J by 5 bases, 6 bases remained unmatched. CDR3 amino acids: CASTGTGGQETQYF. CDR3 nucleotides: TGTGCCAGCACCGGGACAGGGGGTCAGGAGACCCAGTACTTC.

The chain joins TRBV30 to TRBJ1-2; D perhaps matches TRBD1 (6 bases). Germline CDR1 is GTSNPN and CDR2 is SVGIG (reference sequence). The CDR3 is 14 residues long. V was cut by 5 bases and J by 6 bases, with 19 bases left in between. CDR3 DNA: TGTGCCTGGCTTGCCTGGGGGACACTAAATGGCTACACCTTC. Translated: CAWLAWGTLNGYTF.

This clone came up once. The chain links TRBV7-6 to TRBJ2-6; 7 bases match TRBD1. The CDR3 loop spans 17 amino acids. J lost 0 bases, V lost 5 bases, and 7 bases had no gene match. Germline V gene data show CDR1 as SGHVS and CDR2 as FNYEAQ. The CDR3 DNA reads TGTGCCAGCAGCCCGGACAGGCGCCTCTCTGGGGCCAACGTCCTGACTTTC. Amino acid sequence: CASSPDRRLSGANVLTF.

This chain connects TRBV4-3 to TRBJ2-7; 8 nucleotides match TRBD2. The CDR3 runs to 15 residues. Germline loops: CDR1 LGHNA, CDR2 YSLEER. With 1 base clipped from V and 3 bases from J, the junction kept 5 bases outside the gene matches. The CDR3: CASSQAWLAGYEQYF. CDR3 DNA: TGCGCCAGCAGCCAAGCCTGGCTAGCGGGCTACGAGCAGTACTTC.

The gene calls are TRBV5-4 and TRBJ2-5; TRBD2 matches 9 bases. V was pared by 4 bases and J by 4 bases, with 11 bases of the junction left unmatched. Per the germline V gene, CDR1 is SGHNT and CDR2 is YYREEE (reference sequence). CDR3 length: 16 amino acids. CDR3: CASSPAAGTSSETQYF. The CDR3, as DNA: TGTGCCAGCAGCCCAGCCGCCGGGACTAGCTCAGAGACCCAGTACTTC.

This chain uses TRBV6-2 or TRBV6-3 with TRBJ1-4; TRBD1 agrees at 9 bases. J lost 1 base, V lost 6 bases, and 6 bases had no gene match. Germline V lookup: CDR1 MNHEY, CDR2 SVGEGT. The CDR3 length is 16 residues. The CDR3 coding sequence is TGTGCCAGCAGCAGGAACAGGGGGCTAACTAATGAAAAACTGTTTTTT. The encoded protein is CASSRNRGLTNEKLFF.

Here the CDR3 reads CASNKFRDSDYGYTF. Here the CDR3 DNA reads TGTGCCAGTAATAAATTCCGGGACAGTGACTATGGCTACACCTTC. The chain employs TRBV6-5 and TRBJ1-2; 7 bases map to TRBD1. The CDR3 covers 15 residues. The V and J ends lost 9 bases and 3 bases, in that order; junction bases with no gene match: 13. The germline V gene has CDR1 MNHEY and CDR2 SVGAGI.

This sequence joins TRBV6-5 and TRBJ1-4; TRBD1 aligns across 9 bases. There are 15 residues in the CDR3. Per the germline V gene, CDR1 is MNHEY and CDR2 is SVGAGI. The ends lost 2 bases at V and 6 bases at J; junction bases unmatched: 4. CDR3 nucleotide sequence: TGTGCCAGCAGTTACGGGACAGGGAGGGATGAAAAACTGTTTTTT. Translation gives CASSYGTGRDEKLFF.

This clone occurred a few times. The V call is TRBV4-3, the J call TRBJ2-1; 8 positions agree with TRBD2. This CDR3 comprises 16 residues. The germline CDR1 and CDR2 sequences are LGHNA and YSLEER. J was trimmed by 8 bases and V by 0 bases; bases with no gene match: 9. CDR3 sequence reads: CASSQEGAGEFHEQFF. CDR3 coding DNA: TGCGCCAGCAGCCAAGAAGGAGCGGGAGAGTTCCATGAGCAGTTCTTC.

J is TRBJ2-7 and V is TRBV7-6; possibly TRBD2 for D (6 bases). V lost 0 bases and J 0 bases, leaving 21 bases between the germline ends. CDR1 and CDR2 from the germline V gene are SGHVS and FNYEAQ. CDR3 length: 19 residues. CDR3 nucleotide sequence: TGTGCCAGCAGCTTAGCGCGAGGGTCAGCGGGTGTGAGCTCCTACGAGCAGTACTTC. Translated: CASSLARGSAGVSSYEQYF. Full variable domain (outside the CDR3, taken from reference TRBV7-6 and TRBJ2-7): GAGVSQSPRYKVTKRGQDVALRCDPISGHVSLYWYRQALGQGPEFLTYFNYEAQQDKSGLPNDRFSAERPEGSISTLTIQRTEQRDSAMYRCASSLARGSAGVSSYEQYFGPGTRLTVT.

The chain uses TRBV7-6 and TRBJ2-2, with 9 bases aligning to TRBD1. This CDR3 is built from 16 residues. CDR1 and CDR2 (germline): SGHVS, FNYEAQ. J gave up 3 bases and V 6 bases, and 8 bases lay outside the gene matches. CDR3 DNA: TGTGCCAGCAGACAGGACAGGGGTCAATACACCGGGGAGCTGTTTTTT. It encodes CASRQDRGQYTGELFF.

In this sample, this clone turned up a few times. This rearrangement joins TRBV9 to TRBJ2-7; tentatively, D is TRBD2 (6 bases). V lost 0 bases, J lost 2 bases, and 18 bases lay in between. The CDR3 consists of 17 residues. CDR1 is SGDLS, CDR2 YYNGEE, per germline. The CDR3: CASSVAGRSTHPYEQYF. The DNA for the CDR3 is TGTGCCAGCAGCGTAGCAGGGAGGTCTACTCACCCCTACGAGCAGTACTTC.

This clone was observed once. J is TRBJ2-7 and V is TRBV21-1; TRBD2, as called in the table, went unchecked against the DNA. TRBV21-1 is shown as a pseudogene. This CDR3 spans 14 amino acids. The CDR3 bases are TGTGCCAGCAGCAAAGTTTCGGGCCCGGGGGAGCAGTACTTC. Protein: CASSKVSGPGEQYF.

The chain combines TRBV7-2 with TRBJ2-5, with 11 positions matching TRBD2. There are 16 residues in the CDR3. V gave up 2 bases and J gave up 4 bases; unmatched junction bases: 6. From germline, CDR1 is SGHTA and CDR2 FQGNSA. DNA of the CDR3: TGTGCCAGCAGCTTAACGGGACTAGCGGCAAGAGAGACCCAGTACTTC. Translated, it gives CASSLTGLAARETQYF.